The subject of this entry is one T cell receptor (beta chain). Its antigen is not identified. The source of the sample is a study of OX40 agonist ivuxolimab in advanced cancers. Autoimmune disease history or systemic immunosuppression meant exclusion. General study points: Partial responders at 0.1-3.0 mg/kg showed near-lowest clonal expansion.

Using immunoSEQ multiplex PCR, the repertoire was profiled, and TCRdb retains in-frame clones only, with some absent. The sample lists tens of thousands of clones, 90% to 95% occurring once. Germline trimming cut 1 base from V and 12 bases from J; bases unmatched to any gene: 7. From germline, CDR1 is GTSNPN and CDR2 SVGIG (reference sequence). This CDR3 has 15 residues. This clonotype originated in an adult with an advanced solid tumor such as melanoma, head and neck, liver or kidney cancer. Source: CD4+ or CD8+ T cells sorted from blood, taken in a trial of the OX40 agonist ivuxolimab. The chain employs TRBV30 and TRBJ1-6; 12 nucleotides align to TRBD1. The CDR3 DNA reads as TGTGCCTGGAGTGGGGACAGGGGGCGAAAGGGACCCCTCCACTTT. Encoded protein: CAWSGDRGRKGPLHF.